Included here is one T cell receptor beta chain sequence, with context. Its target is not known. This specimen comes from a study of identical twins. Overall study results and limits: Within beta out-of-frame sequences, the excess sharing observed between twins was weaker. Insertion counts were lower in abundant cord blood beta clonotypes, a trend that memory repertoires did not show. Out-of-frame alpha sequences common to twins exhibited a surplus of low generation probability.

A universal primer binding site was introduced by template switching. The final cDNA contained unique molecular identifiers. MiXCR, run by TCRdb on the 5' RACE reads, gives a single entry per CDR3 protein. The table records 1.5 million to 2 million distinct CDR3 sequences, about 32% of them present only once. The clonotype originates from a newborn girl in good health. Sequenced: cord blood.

In DNA form, the CDR3 reads TGTGCCAGCAGTTTAGCACACGGTGGAGGTGAGCAGTTCTTC. Its protein is CASSLAHGGGEQFF. The rearrangement joins TRBV12-3 or TRBV12-4 to TRBJ2-1, with a weak D call TRBD2 (5 bases). The CDR3 runs 14 residues. Trimming left V 0 bases short and J 9 bases short, with 12 bases between.